This entry lists 21 T cell receptor delta chains sequenced from one sample in a study of γδ T cells in repeated Plasmodium falciparum infection. TCRdb re-called the multiplex PCR reads through CATT. The sample has around 57,000 delta-chain clones, about 1.5% seen once. Bulk repertoires came from Vgamma9/Vdelta2+ or Vdelta2-negative gammadelta T cells flow-sorted from PBMC. Material: gamma-delta T cells from blood. Receptor source: a pool of human donors (malaria-infected and uninfected, not separated).

This clone has a count of ten or more. This sequence joins TRDV2 and TRDJ1; 11 nucleotides line up with TRDD3. The CDR3 contains 16 residues. From germline, CDR1 is GEAIGNYY and CDR2 EKD. With 3 bases clipped from V and 7 bases from J, the junction kept 12 bases outside the gene matches. The CDR3, as DNA: TGTGCCTGTGACTTACTTACTGGGGGATATAGCGGTAAACTCATCTTT. This translates into CACDLLTGGYSGKLIF.

This clone was seen many times. TCRdb records a much larger clone's protein for this DNA, with a difference at residue 10 that likely arises from a read error; the protein given is the translation of the DNA. V is TRDV1 and J is TRDJ1; 8 bases fit TRDD3. J gave up 8 bases and V 2 bases, and 22 bases lay outside the gene matches. The CDR3 length is 19 residues. Germline V gives CDR1 TSWWSYY, CDR2 QGS. CDR3 residues: CALGEASSPDYWGGYKLIF. The CDR3 DNA sequence: TGTGCTCTTGGGGAAGCGTCGAGTCCCGACTACTGGGGGGGCTACAAACTCATCTTT.

In its sample, this clone was seen many times. The protein recorded in TCRdb matches a much larger clone and deviates from this DNA's translation at residue 13, suggesting a read error; the protein here is obtained by translating the DNA. The sample contains more than one DNA sequence encoding this CDR3. The chain uses TRDV2 and TRDJ1; TRDD3 might be the D (6 bases). The CDR3 contains 18 residues. Germline V gene sequence: CDR1 GEAIGNYY, CDR2 EKD. V was pared by 0 bases and J by 3 bases, with 22 bases between. This CDR3 is CACDTVRGTQLYSDKLIF. The CDR3 coding sequence is TGTGCCTGTGACACCGTCCGGGGGACCCAATTGTACTCCGATAAACTCATCTTT.

As regards this clone: This DNA's translation differs at residue 11 from TCRdb's protein, which comes from a much larger clone; a read error is likely, and the protein shown is translated from the DNA. The genes are TRDV1 and TRDJ1, with a weak D call TRDD2 (5 bases). The J gene was not available in TCRdb and was assigned here by matching the DNA to germline segments. There are 16 residues in the CDR3. V lost 7 bases, J lost 3 bases, and 21 bases lay in between. CDR1 and CDR2 (germline): TSWWSYY, QGS. The CDR3 spells CALVEPFPPYADKLIF. Written as DNA, the CDR3 is TGTGCTCTTGTAGAGCCTTTTCCTCCTTACGCCGATAAACTCATCTTT.

A word on this clone: This likely traces to a read error, being one base from a far larger clone. This CDR3 reads CALGESGNPTSGRKPFTGGYGYTDKLIF. The CDR3 DNA reads as TGTGCTCTTGGGGAAAGCGGAAATCCCACTTCGGGGAGGAAGCCCTTTACCGGGGGATACGGGTACACCGATAAACTCATCTTT. V is TRDV1 and J is TRDJ1; 10 nucleotides align to TRDD3. TCRdb does not report a J gene; here it was assigned by matching the DNA to germline references. The CDR3 covers 28 residues. From germline, CDR1 is TSWWSYY and CDR2 QGS. After removal of 2 bases from V and 0 bases from J, the junction contained 39 bases not matched to a gene.

Notes on this clone: This is likely an artifact of a read error, given a far larger clone one base away. The same CDR3 also results from other DNA sequences found in this sample. V usage is TRDV2 and J usage is TRDJ1; weak D call: TRDD3 (6 bases). The J gene was missing in TCRdb and was found by matching the end of the DNA to germline. Germline V gene lookup returns CDR1 GEAIGNYY and CDR2 EKD. This CDR3 contains 17 residues. The ends were cut back, 7 bases at V and 3 bases at J, with 26 bases in the middle. CDR3 nucleotide sequence: TGTGCCTGCGGACTGGGAGATATTTTTGGGTCCGCCGATAAACTCATCTTT. It yields the protein CACGLGDIFGSADKLIF.

Worth noting for this clone: The mismatch at residue 14 between this DNA's translation and the TCRdb protein of a much larger clone likely reflects a read error; the protein shown is translated from the DNA. The chain is built from TRDV3 and TRDJ1; 9 nucleotides match TRDD3. TCRdb lists no J gene, so it was determined here by aligning the DNA to germline. This CDR3 comprises 19 residues. The V segment lost 5 bases and the J segment 3 bases; nucleotides outside the gene matches: 25. CDR1 and CDR2 (germline): TVYSNPD, GDNSRS (reference sequence). CDR3 sequence: CALNLFRRGYANSADKLIF. The DNA of the CDR3 is TGTGCCCTCAACCTCTTCCGAAGGGGATACGCGAATTCAGCCGATAAACTCATCTTT.

This clone was seen ten or more times. The chain is built from TRAV38-2/DV8 and TRDJ1; perhaps TRDD3 as D (6 bases). This CDR3 contains 20 residues. Germline loops: CDR1 TSESDYY, CDR2 QEAYKQQN. V shed 1 base and J shed 5 bases, with 30 bases lying between them. The CDR3 spells CAYRSWPSGYLGALPDKLIF. Written as DNA, the CDR3 is TGTGCTTATAGGAGCTGGCCTAGTGGTTATTTGGGGGCCTTACCAGATAAACTCATCTTT.

This clone turned up a few times. TCRdb's protein, taken from a much larger clone, differs from this DNA's translation at residue 17, likely owing to a read error; the protein displayed comes from the DNA. The CDR3 bases are TGTGCTCTTGGGGTCAGCACCTGTCCTCCTACTGGGGTAGGGTACACCAATAAACTCATCTTT. Amino acid sequence: CALGVSTCPPTGVGYTNKLIF. The chain has TRDV1 and TRDJ1, with D possibly TRDD3 on 7 matching bases. Matching the DNA to germline supplied the J gene, which TCRdb does not give. The CDR3 loop spans 21 amino acids. In germline, CDR1 is TSWWSYY, CDR2 QGS.

This clone was seen ten or more times. The TCRdb record carries a much larger clone's protein, which differs from this DNA's translation at residue 11; a read error is the likely cause, and the protein listed here is the DNA translation. This chain connects TRDV2 to TRDJ3, with 10 bases that match TRDD3. The J gene was not available in TCRdb and was assigned here by matching the DNA to germline segments. This CDR3 region has 17 residues. Germline CDR1 reads GEAIGNYY; CDR2 reads EKD. CDR3 in amino acids: CACDTGGYSWGTRQMFF. Written as DNA, the CDR3 is TGTGCCTGTGACACTGGGGGATACTCCTGGGGCACCCGACAGATGTTTTTC.

This clone was seen repeatedly, ten times or more. TCRdb assigns this DNA the protein of a much larger clone, which departs from its translation at residue 4; this likely reflects a read error, and the protein shown comes from translating the DNA. In the same sample, other DNA sequences code for this CDR3. The rearrangement joins TRAV36/DV7 to TRDJ1; 12 bases match TRDD3. CDR3 length: 21 amino acids. CDR1 is VTNFRS and CDR2 is LTSSGIE in the germline V gene (reference sequence). The V and J ends lost 3 bases and 0 bases, in that order; junction bases with no gene match: 21. The CDR3 is CAVALILPFWGIRSDTDKLIF. Here the CDR3 DNA reads TGTGCTGTGGCCCTCATCCTGCCCTTCTGGGGGATACGCTCGGACACCGATAAACTCATCTTT. The variable domain in full, with the rest retrieved from reference TRAV36/DV7 and TRDJ1, is EDKVVQSPLSLVVHEGDTVTLNCSYEVTNFRSLLWYKQEKKAPTFLFMLTSSGIEKKSGRLSSILDKKELSSILNITATQTGDSAIYLCAVALILPFWGIRSDTDKLIFGKGTRVTVEP.

This clone was observed a handful of times. This probably arose from a read error, given a far larger clone one base away. The same CDR3 arises from other DNA sequences in this sample as well. The genes are TRDV2 and TRDJ1; 10 nucleotides line up with TRDD3. This CDR3 has 19 amino acids. The germline V gene has CDR1 GEAIGNYY and CDR2 EKD. DNA for the CDR3: TGTGCCTGTGACACCGTCGATGGGGGATACCCGATTTACACCGATAAGCTCATCTTT. Translating it yields CACDTVDGGYPIYTDKLIF.

In regard to this clone: The translation of this DNA and the TCRdb protein of a much larger clone differ at residue 3, probably owing to a read error; the protein shown here is translated from the DNA. The genes are TRDV1 and TRDJ4; TRDD3 agrees at 7 bases. The CDR3 covers 16 residues. Germline-derived CDR1 and CDR2 are TSWWSYY and QGS. CDR3 region: CAPGLWGTRRPRPLIF. CDR3 DNA: TGTGCTCCTGGGTTATGGGGGACTCGACGCCCCAGACCCCTGATCTTT.

This clone was counted at least ten times. The junction departs from germline at one end; a sequencing error may be responsible. The chain uses TRDV1 and TRDJ1; D might be TRDD3 (5 bases). Germline V CDR1 and CDR2: TSWWSYY, QGS. The CDR3 runs to 15 residues. CDR3 coding DNA: TGTGCCCTTGGGGAAGGTCACGCCAGCTCCGATAAACTCATCTTT. Translated: CALGEGHASSDKLIF.

About this clone: TCRdb records a much larger clone's protein for this DNA, with a difference at residue 15 that likely arises from a read error; the protein given is the translation of the DNA. The chain is built from TRDV1 and TRDJ1, with 8 bases identical to TRDD3. TCRdb leaves out the J gene; it was filled in here by matching the DNA to germline. This CDR3 spans 22 amino acids. CDR1 is TSWWSYY and CDR2 is QGS in the germline V gene. J gave up 3 bases and V 2 bases, and 26 bases lay outside the gene matches. The CDR3 DNA follows: TGTGCTCTTGGGGAATTAATGAGTAATTTCTTCCGGGGATACCCCGGCGCCGATAAACTCATCTTT. It specifies CALGELMSNFFRGYPGADKLIF.

This clone was observed a handful of times. The V gene is given as TRDV1, and no J gene call is available. CDR1 is TSWWSYY, CDR2 QGS, per germline. The CDR3 contains 9 residues. This CDR3 is CALGPPLFF. DNA of the CDR3: TGTGCTCTTGGGCCCCCCTTATTCTTC.

Many counts were recorded for this clone. The protein TCRdb lists belongs to a much larger clone and differs from this DNA's translation at residue 21, which points to a read error; the protein shown is made from the DNA. The chain carries TRDV1 and TRDJ1; TRDD3 agrees at 13 bases. In germline, CDR1 is TSWWSYY, CDR2 QGS. CDR3 length: 22 amino acids. As DNA, the CDR3 is TGTGCTCTTGGAAACGGGATCCCTACTGGGGGATACGAGTGGTTCCGCACCGATAAACTCACCTTT. This gives the protein CALGNGIPTGGYEWFRTDKLTF.

This clone was detected many times. A far larger clone is one nucleotide away, so this likely arose from a read error. The sample contains more than one DNA sequence encoding this CDR3. The V gene is TRDV2, but the J gene lacks a call; the table names TRDD3, a call not compared with the DNA. This CDR3 region has 17 residues. The germline V gene has CDR1 GEAIGNYY and CDR2 EKD. In DNA, the CDR3 is TGTGCCTGTGGATTACTGGGCCTGTCGGAGGACACCGATAAACTCATCTTC. Protein: CACGLLGLSEDTDKLIF.

The table lists this clone with a few counts. The protein in TCRdb stems from a much larger clone and differs at residue 7 from this DNA's translation, likely a read error; here the protein is translated from the DNA. The rearrangement joins TRDV1 to TRDJ1, with a weak D call TRDD3 (6 bases). This CDR3 contains 22 residues. Trimming shortened V by 2 bases and J by 4 bases, and 35 bases separated the two germline ends. Germline CDR1 TSWWSYY, CDR2 QGS. In nucleotides, the CDR3 is TGTGCTCTTGGGGAAAGGAGATCTACCTTTGAGTTGTGGTGGGGGTTTGTCGATAAACTCATCTTT. Translating it yields CALGERRSTFELWWGFVDKLIF.

This clone was counted at least ten times. The TCRdb record carries a much larger clone's protein, which differs from this DNA's translation at residue 12; a read error is the likely cause, and the protein listed here is the DNA translation. This chain connects TRDV1 to TRDJ2, with D possibly TRDD3 on 5 matching bases. The CDR3 is 20 residues long. Germline V CDR1 and CDR2: TSWWSYY, QGS. V lost 5 bases to trimming and J lost 4 bases, with 29 bases between them. The CDR3 loop is CALGSAITGGNTQETAQLFF. The CDR3 DNA reads as TGTGCTCTTGGGTCCGCGATTACTGGCGGGAATACACAAGAGACAGCACAACTCTTCTTT.

This clone turned up a few times. This DNA translates differently at residue 9 from the TCRdb protein, which is that of a much larger clone; a read error is likely, and the protein shown is the DNA's own translation. The CDR3 loop reads CALGELSYFTRDPKADKLIF. CDR3 coding DNA: TGTGCTCTTGGGGAACTTTCCTACTTCACAAGGGATCCAAAGGCCGATAAACTCATCTTT. The chain recombines TRDV1 with TRDJ1; 7 bases match TRDD2. The J gene, not given by TCRdb, was assigned here from a germline match of the nucleotide sequence. Germline CDR1 reads TSWWSYY; CDR2 reads QGS. The CDR3 has 20 residues. V lost 0 bases and J lost 3; bases outside the gene matches: 19.